The 23 T cell receptor beta chains below were found in one sample sequenced in a study of T cell changes during pregnancy in multiple sclerosis (dated by TCRdb to about 2019). The library was made by the immunoSEQ multiplex PCR assay. What TCRdb holds here is the immuneACCESS table cut down to in-frame rearrangements. Part of the clones is not present; checked against another copy, under half of the missing clones reflect an unresolved V gene, and the others are unexplained. Across this sample there are more than 65,000 clones, with roughly 90% seen only once. The leading ten clones occupy about 2.5% of the sample. The material was peripheral blood, obtained in the first trimester of pregnancy. The source of these receptors is a female donor with multiple sclerosis, enrolled in a pregnancy study.

The gene calls are TRBV27 and TRBJ1-6; D gene unclear. The V gene's germline CDR1 is MNHEY and CDR2 SMNVEV (reference sequence). V was trimmed by 2 bases and J by 10 bases, leaving 12 bases between them. The CDR3 has 14 amino acids. The CDR3, as DNA: TGTGCCAGCAGTTTAAACAGCCGTCAATCACCCCTCCACTTT. This codes for CASSLNSRQSPLHF.

The chain links TRBV15 to TRBJ2-7; D perhaps matches TRBD1 (6 bases). Trimming removed 11 bases from V and 6 bases from J, with 17 bases in between. Germline V CDR1 and CDR2: LNHNV, YYDKDF (reference sequence). This CDR3 region has 12 residues. The CDR3 reads CASSRGTGEQYF. The DNA of the CDR3 is TGTGCCTCGTCCAGGGGAACGGGCGAGCAGTACTTC. Combining the CDR3 with reference TRBV15 and TRBJ2-7 gives the whole variable domain DAMVIQNPRYQVTQFGKPVTLSCSQTLNHNVMYWYQQKSSQAPKLLFHYYDKDFNNEADTPDNFQSRRPNTSFCFLDIRSPGLGDTAMYLCASSRGTGEQYFGPGTRLTVT.

CDR3 loop: CASSLGSGGYNEQFF. Written as DNA, the CDR3 is TGTGCCAGCAGCTTAGGGTCGGGGGGTTACAATGAGCAGTTCTTC. The genes are TRBV7-9 and TRBJ2-1, with TRBD2 matching 7 bases. V shed 1 base, J shed 4 bases, and the junction held 4 bases outside the gene matches. Germline CDR1 and CDR2: SEHNR and FQNEAQ (reference sequence). The CDR3 is 15 amino acids.

This CDR3 reads CASSESTGYNSPLHF. CDR3 nucleotide sequence: TGTGCCAGCAGCGAGTCGACAGGGTATAATTCACCCCTCCACTTT. This chain uses TRBV9 with TRBJ1-6; TRBD1 agrees at 7 bases. The CDR3 length is 15 residues. J lost 4 bases, V lost 3 bases, and 4 bases had no gene match. Germline V CDR1 and CDR2: SGDLS, YYNGEE.

This clone was recorded once. This chain joins TRBV7-9 and TRBJ2-1; 9 nucleotides match TRBD2. Germline-derived CDR1 and CDR2 are SEHNR and FQNEAQ (reference sequence). The CDR3 length is 16 residues. V was pared by 4 bases and J by 2 bases, with 6 bases of the junction left unmatched. The CDR3: CASSSRLAATYNEQFF. CDR3 DNA sequence: TGTGCCAGCAGCTCACGACTAGCGGCCACCTACAATGAGCAGTTCTTC.

The CDR3 DNA reads as TGTGCCAGCAGTCCTAGCGGGATAAGGTACAATGAGCAGTTCTTC. As protein: CASSPSGIRYNEQFF. The chain couples TRBV28 to TRBJ2-1, with TRBD2 matching 9 bases. Germline V lookup: CDR1 MDHEN, CDR2 SYDVKM. The V and J ends lost 5 bases and 4 bases, in that order; junction bases with no gene match: 6. The CDR3 spans 15 residues. The whole variable domain, filled in from reference TRBV28 and TRBJ2-1, reads DVKVTQSSRYLVKRTGEKVFLECVQDMDHENMFWYRQDPGLGLRLIYFSYDVKMKEKGDIPEGYSVSREKKERFSLILESASTNQTSMYLCASSPSGIRYNEQFFGPGTRLTVL.

The J gene is TRBJ1-6, the V gene TRBV15; no clear D gene. The germline V and J ends were trimmed by 1 base and 8 bases, with 3 bases remaining between them. The CDR3 totals 12 residues. Germline V gene lookup returns CDR1 LNHNV and CDR2 YYDKDF (reference sequence). CDR3 nucleotides: TGTGCCACCAGCAGAGCTGATTCACCCCTCCACTTT. It is translated as CATSRADSPLHF.

This sequence joins TRBV11-2 and TRBJ1-3; D gene uncertain. The ends were cut back, 5 bases at V and 1 base at J, with 9 bases in the middle. This CDR3 spans 14 amino acids. The germline V gene encodes CDR1 SGHAT and CDR2 FQNNGV. In DNA, the CDR3 is TGTGCCAGCAGCCTCATTAGTTCTGGAAACACCATATATTTT. As protein: CASSLISSGNTIYF.

The rearrangement links TRBV28 to TRBJ1-5; D might be TRBD1 (5 bases). CDR3 length: 14 amino acids. In germline, CDR1 is MDHEN, CDR2 SYDVKM. Trimming pared 8 bases from V and 2 bases from J, leaving 13 bases between. The CDR3 here is CASFQGGGNQPQHF. CDR3 DNA sequence: TGTGCCAGCTTCCAGGGCGGAGGCAATCAGCCCCAGCATTTT.

The chain recombines TRBV7-2 with TRBJ2-3; 7 nucleotides agree with TRBD1. The CDR3 contains 16 residues. Germline CDR1 is SGHTA and CDR2 is FQGNSA. V was clipped by 5 bases and J by 4 bases; unmatched bases: 12. CDR3 region: CASSRGGTRFSDTQYF. In nucleotides, the CDR3 is TGTGCCAGCAGCCGAGGGGGCACTAGATTTTCAGATACGCAGTATTTT.

This chain links TRBV7-3 with TRBJ2-1, with D possibly TRBD2 on 6 matching bases. The CDR3 has 16 residues. Germline-derived CDR1 and CDR2 are SGHTA and FQGTGA. The V gene lost 2 bases and the J gene lost 5 bases, with 16 bases spanning the gap. The CDR3 region is CASSLGGTPPNNEQFF. For the CDR3, the DNA is TGTGCCAGCAGCTTAGGAGGGACCCCGCCCAACAATGAGCAGTTCTTC.

Only a few counts were recorded for this clone. The chain uses TRBV6-5 and TRBJ1-2, with TRBD1 as a possible D gene (6 bases). Germline assignment: CDR1 MNHEY and CDR2 SVGAGI. V lost 5 bases to trimming and J lost 4 bases, with 11 bases between them. This CDR3 contains 13 residues. The CDR3 here is CASSLQGRYGYTF. The CDR3 DNA sequence: TGTGCCAGCAGTCTACAGGGACGCTATGGCTACACCTTC.

V is TRBV6-6 and J is TRBJ2-1; tentatively, D is TRBD2 (6 bases). CDR1 and CDR2 from the germline V gene are MNHNY and SVGAGI (reference sequence). This CDR3 has 11 amino acids. V was pared by 7 bases and J by 9 bases, with 10 bases between. The CDR3 bases are TGTGCCAGCACCTACGGGGGTGAGCAGTTCTTC. This sequence encodes CASTYGGEQFF.

The CDR3 coding sequence is TGCGCCAGCAGCCAAGCACAATCCGGGGTAGGGTCTGGAAACACCATATATTTT. Encoded protein: CASSQAQSGVGSGNTIYF. The V call is TRBV4-1, the J call TRBJ1-3; no clear D. The CDR3 sequence is 18 residues long. Germline V CDR1 and CDR2: MGHRA, YSYEKL. Trimming removed 1 base from V and 1 base from J, with 17 bases in between.

The chain couples TRBV18 to TRBJ2-1, with TRBD2 identical over 7 bases. Trimming cost V 4 bases and J 5 bases; bases outside gene matches: 5. CDR1 KGHSH and CDR2 LQKENI come from the germline V gene. The CDR3 loop spans 14 amino acids. The CDR3 nucleotides read TGTGCCAGCTCACGACTAGCAGGGAACAATGAGCAGTTCTTC. Translation: CASSRLAGNNEQFF.

V gene TRBV19 combines with J gene TRBJ2-1; D gene uncertain. The V end was cut by 3 bases, the J end by 4 bases, with 16 bases between. This CDR3 has 16 residues. Germline-derived CDR1 and CDR2 are LNHDA and SQIVND (reference sequence). The CDR3 region is CASSMVGRSRYNEQFF. The CDR3 region has the DNA TGTGCCAGTAGTATGGTAGGCAGATCGAGGTACAATGAGCAGTTCTTC.

The rearrangement uses TRBV19 and TRBJ1-1; 8 bases are shared with TRBD1. J gave up 3 bases and V 5 bases, and 8 bases lay outside the gene matches. Germline loops: CDR1 LNHDA, CDR2 SQIVND (reference sequence). This CDR3 has 15 residues. The CDR3 loop reads CASSPTDRDHTEAFF. The CDR3 DNA follows: TGTGCCAGTAGTCCGACGGACAGGGACCACACTGAAGCTTTCTTT.

The gene calls are TRBV20-1 and TRBJ1-2; possibly TRBD1 for D (5 bases). The germline CDR1 and CDR2 sequences are DFQATT and SNEGSKA (reference sequence). There are 10 residues in the CDR3. V lost 6 bases to trimming and J lost 8 bases, with 10 bases between them. In DNA, the CDR3 is TGCAGTGCGACACAGGAGGGCTACACCTTC. It translates to CSATQEGYTF.

The chain employs TRBV18 and TRBJ2-1; D remains ambiguous. The CDR3 totals 12 residues. The germline V gene has CDR1 KGHSH and CDR2 LQKENI. The V gene lost 3 bases and the J gene lost 3 bases, with 3 bases spanning the gap. The CDR3 DNA reads TGTGCCAGCTCACCCAGCTACAATGAGCAGTTCTTC. It translates to CASSPSYNEQFF.

The chain joins TRBV7-2 to TRBJ1-6, with D possibly being TRBD1 (6 bases). V dropped 5 bases and J dropped 16 bases, with 18 bases sitting between them. There are 13 residues in the CDR3. Per germline, CDR1 SGHTA and CDR2 FQGNSA. CDR3 nucleotides: TGTGCCAGCAGCCTAAGAAAGCAGGGGAGACTCCACTTT. This gives the protein CASSLRKQGRLHF.

This clone came up a few times. The genes are TRBV30 and TRBJ1-1, with D tentatively TRBD1 (5 bases). The V and J ends lost 2 bases and 6 bases respectively, with 16 bases between them. Germline loops: CDR1 GTSNPN, CDR2 SVGIG (reference sequence). The CDR3 length is 14 residues. This CDR3 reads CAWSSPSRGPEAFF. The CDR3 region has the DNA TGTGCCTGGAGTTCGCCTTCTAGGGGCCCTGAAGCTTTCTTT.

This chain connects TRBV7-2 to TRBJ2-5; a weak D match, TRBD1 (6 bases). The germline V and J ends were trimmed by 1 base and 5 bases, with 26 bases remaining between them. This CDR3 is built from 19 residues. From germline, CDR1 is SGHTA and CDR2 FQGNSA. This chain's CDR3 is CASSLGSSSPGHLGETQYF. CDR3 coding DNA: TGTGCCAGCAGCTTAGGATCCTCTTCCCCGGGACACCTAGGGGAGACCCAGTACTTC.

The chain links TRBV11-3 to TRBJ2-1; TRBD2 matches 7 bases. V dropped 5 bases and J dropped 1; count of bases not matched to a gene: 8. Germline V gene data show CDR1 as SGHNT and CDR2 as YENEEA. The CDR3 contains 16 residues. This chain's CDR3 is CASSRRGGSSYNEQFF. The DNA for the CDR3 is TGTGCCAGCAGCCGAAGGGGCGGGAGTTCCTACAATGAGCAGTTCTTC.